The source of this TCR beta chain is a study of blood T cells in healthy people across ages. The study's findings and limits: Roughly linear age-related decline in beta diversity appeared, significant by age 40.

The CDR3 runs to 13 residues. V dropped 10 bases and J dropped 6; count of bases not matched to a gene: 9. Germline values: CDR1 SNHLY, CDR2 FYNNEI. This clonotype was observed at least ten times. The antigen is unknown. Together with a sample-barcoded 5' primer, a J-beta primer mix was included in a second PCR lasting about 6 to 11 cycles. TCRdb called the 5' RACE reads again in MiXCR, with one record for every CDR3 protein. The data show about 930,000 distinct CDR3 sequences, with around 29% seen just once and roughly 10% held by the top ten. The sample was also linked to a second study, of T cells of mothers and their children. That study reports: The donors comprised six children and their three healthy Caucasian mothers.

This receptor was taken from a woman in her forties in good health. Sequencing was done on a sample of blood. The chain links TRBV2 to TRBJ2-1, with 7 bases matching TRBD1. As DNA, the CDR3 is TGTGCCACCCGGGACAGCGCTCGCAATGAGCAGTTCTTC. Protein: CATRDSARNEQFF. The variable domain in full, completed from reference TRBV2 and TRBJ2-1, reads EPEVTQTPSHQVTQMGQEVILRCVPISNHLYFYWYRQILGQKVEFLVSFYNNEISEKSEIFDDQFSVERPDGSNFTLKIRSTKLEDSAMYFCATRDSARNEQFFGPGTRLTVL.